The clone carrying this TCR beta chain appeared once. Sequencing used immunoSEQ multiplex PCR; TCRdb keeps in-frame clones, though not all of them. The sample contains about 80,000 clones, around 90% of which appear only once. V was clipped by 8 bases and J by 0 bases; unmatched bases: 10. The CDR3 runs 16 residues. Looked up from germline, CDR1 is WNHNN and CDR2 is SYGVQD (reference sequence). The entry originates in a study of T cell changes during pregnancy in multiple sclerosis. The rearrangement links TRBV10-1 to TRBJ2-1; 7 bases align to TRBD2. Sample: peripheral blood, taken before pregnancy. The clonotype comes from a female donor with multiple sclerosis, enrolled in a pregnancy study. The CDR3 spells CASFPREESSYNEQFF. Here the CDR3 DNA reads TGCGCCAGCTTCCCCCGGGAGGAAAGCTCCTACAATGAGCAGTTCTTC.